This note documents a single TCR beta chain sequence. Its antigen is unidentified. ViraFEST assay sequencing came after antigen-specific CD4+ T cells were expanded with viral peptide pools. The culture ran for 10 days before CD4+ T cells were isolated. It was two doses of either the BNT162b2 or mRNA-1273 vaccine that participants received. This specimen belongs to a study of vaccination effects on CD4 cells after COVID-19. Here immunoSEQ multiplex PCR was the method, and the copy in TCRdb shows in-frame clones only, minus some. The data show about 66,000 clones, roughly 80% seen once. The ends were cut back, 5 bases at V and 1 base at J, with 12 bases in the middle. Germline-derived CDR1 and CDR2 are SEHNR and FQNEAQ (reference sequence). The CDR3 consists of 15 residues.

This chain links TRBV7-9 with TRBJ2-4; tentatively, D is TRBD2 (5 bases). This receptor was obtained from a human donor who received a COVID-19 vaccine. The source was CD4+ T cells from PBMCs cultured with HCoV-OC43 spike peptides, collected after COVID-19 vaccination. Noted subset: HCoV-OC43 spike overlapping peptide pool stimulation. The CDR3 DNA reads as TGTGCCAGCAGCCCCGGGGTTCGGGCCAAAAACATTCAGTACTTC. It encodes CASSPGVRAKNIQYF.